The entry that follows covers one TCR beta chain sequence. Its target is not known. Among the exclusions were patients with other autoimmune diseases, uncontrolled infections, pregnancy or lactation. Diagnosis relied on clinical symptoms, serum thyroxine, TRAb, thyroid ultrasound and orbital computed tomography. Amplifying from RNA transcripts, the study obtained TCR beta CDR3 regions. Amplification began with first-round RT-PCR using HTBI primers, then second-round multiplex PCR was performed. Each CDR3 protein is one row after TCRdb ran MiXCR on the multiplex PCR reads. The sample has around 1.1 million distinct CDR3 sequences, roughly two fifths seen once. The sample comes from a study of Graves' ophthalmopathy and Graves' hyperthyroidism. The V gene lost 3 bases and the J gene lost 1 base, with 12 bases spanning the gap. The germline CDR1 and CDR2 sequences are DFQATT and SNEGSKA (reference sequence). The CDR3 contains 14 residues.

Study findings and constraints: Among expanded thyroid clonotypes above 0.001 frequency, most also occurred in blood. At 65% to 71% sensitivity and 72.22% specificity, the model predicted progression of the ophthalmopathy.

The V gene is TRBV20-1, the J gene TRBJ2-5; D possibly matches TRBD1 or TRBD2 (6 bases each). This receptor was taken from an adult man with Graves' hyperthyroidism. The sequenced sample was peripheral blood or thyroid tissue (not recorded which). The CDR3 DNA is TGCAGTGCTAGGAAAGGGGGAGGCCAAGAGACCCAGTACTTC. It codes for CSARKGGGQETQYF.